This T cell receptor beta chain was identified during a study of CD8 T cells in ankylosing spondylitis. CDR3 length: 14 amino acids. The V segment lost 6 bases and the J segment 1 base; nucleotides outside the gene matches: 3. Many counts were recorded for this clonotype. Its antigen is as yet unknown. Points from the study as a whole: Roughly eight highly homologous variants made up a TCR beta motif that seemed to typify ankylosing spondylitis blood. Matched ankylosing spondylitis synovial fluid reportedly showed significant enrichment of disease-linked clones. Disease-linked clones were found to be CD8+ and relatively rare in peripheral blood.

Libraries of TCR beta came from quantitative 5'-RACE with molecular barcodes. Each CDR3 protein is one row after TCRdb ran MiXCR on the 5' RACE reads. The repertoire holds around 130,000 distinct CDR3 sequences, with about 15% as singletons. The chain recombines TRBV12-3 or TRBV12-4 with TRBJ2-3; TRBD2 aligns across 8 bases. The specimen was blood, either unsorted or a sorted T cell fraction (not recorded which). This TCR was sampled from a male donor with ankylosing spondylitis. In nucleotides, the CDR3 is TGTGCCAGCAGCCTACTAGCGGGCACAGATACGCAGTATTTT. This sequence encodes CASSLLAGTDTQYF.